The 6 T cell receptor beta chains below were found in one sample sequenced in a study of CD8 T cells in ankylosing spondylitis. TCRdb used MiXCR to reprocess the 5' RACE reads, holding one entry per CDR3 protein. The data show about 210,000 distinct CDR3 sequences, less than 9.5% seen once. Sequencing used blood, either unsorted or a sorted T cell fraction (not recorded which). These receptors were collected from a female donor with ankylosing spondylitis or in good health (not recorded which).

This clonotype showed up many times. This sequence joins TRBV7-9 and TRBJ1-1, with D unresolved. Deletions cut 4 bases from V and 2 bases from J, with 8 bases between. This CDR3 spans 13 amino acids. Germline V lookup: CDR1 SEHNR, CDR2 FQNEAQ (reference sequence). The CDR3 nucleotides read TGTGCCAGCAGCTACCCGGGTAACACTGAAGCTTTCTTT. Protein product: CASSYPGNTEAFF.

This clonotype has a count of ten or more. The chain employs TRBV12-3 or TRBV12-4 and TRBJ1-1, with TRBD1 identical over 7 bases. The CDR3 consists of 13 residues. Trimming removed 6 bases from V and 6 bases from J; junction bases left unmatched: 7. CDR3: CASSLGGRAEAFF. The CDR3 bases are TGTGCCAGCAGCCTAGGGGGCCGGGCTGAAGCTTTCTTT.

This clonotype appeared many times. CDR3 DNA sequence: TGCAGTGCTAGGAGGTCTGGGGCCAACGTCCTGACTTTC. This encodes CSARRSGANVLTF. The J gene is TRBJ2-6, the V gene TRBV20-1, with unresolved D. The CDR3 loop spans 13 amino acids. Germline loops: CDR1 DFQATT, CDR2 SNEGSKA (reference sequence). V was cut by 3 bases and J by 1 base, with 4 bases left in between.

To note about this clonotype: A junction end diverges from the germline sequence, so it may reflect a read error. The V gene is TRBV6-4, the J gene TRBJ2-7; a possible D gene is TRBD1 (5 bases). Per germline, CDR1 MRHNA and CDR2 SNTAGT. The CDR3 has 16 amino acids. The CDR3 coding sequence is TGTGCCGGCAGCCACCCGTGCAGGGTAGGTTCAAGCGAGCAGTACTTC. Amino acid sequence: CAGSHPCRVGSSEQYF.

The gene calls are TRBV7-2 and TRBJ2-1, with D possibly TRBD1 on 6 matching bases. The CDR3 has 13 residues. Germline V gives CDR1 SGHTA, CDR2 FQGNSA. The V gene lost 5 bases and the J gene lost 5 bases, with 10 bases spanning the gap. The CDR3 DNA reads TGTGCCAGCAGCCAGGGGATCCACAATGAGCAGTTCTTC. Translating it yields CASSQGIHNEQFF.

This clonotype was seen at least ten times. The CDR3 DNA sequence: TGTGCCAGCACAATACTAGCGGGAGGAACCGGGGAGCTGTTTTTT. Protein product: CASTILAGGTGELFF. V usage is TRBV6-2 or TRBV6-3 and J usage is TRBJ2-2; 12 bases are a match to TRBD2. CDR1 and CDR2 (germline): MNHEY, SVGEGT. With 7 bases clipped from V and 5 bases from J, the junction kept 5 bases outside the gene matches. The length of the CDR3 is 15 residues.